Listed here are 13 T cell receptor beta chains from one sample, sequenced in a study of blood T cell repertoires in COVID-19. Data came from immunoSEQ multiplex PCR; TCRdb stores just in-frame clones and leaves some out. The sample has under 200,000 clones; about nine tenths are singletons. The sample was peripheral blood. Receptor source: a man aged 50 or older with acute or convalescent COVID-19.

The chain recombines TRBV10-3 with TRBJ2-7; D unclear. Per germline, CDR1 ENHRY and CDR2 SYGVKD. The ends were cut back, 5 bases at V and 5 bases at J, with 7 bases in the middle. The CDR3 length is 11 residues. The CDR3 is CAISTSNEQYF. The CDR3 DNA reads TGTGCCATCAGTACGAGCAACGAGCAGTACTTC.

This chain links TRBV21-1 with TRBJ1-5; the DNA was not used to check the table's D call, TRBD1. TRBV21-1 is deemed a pseudogene. The CDR3 loop spans 9 amino acids. CDR3 loop: CAPNQPQHF. DNA of the CDR3: TGTGCCCCAAATCAGCCCCAGCATTTT.

The chain links TRBV28 to TRBJ2-1, with 9 bases that match TRBD1. This CDR3 comprises 16 residues. Looked up from germline, CDR1 is MDHEN and CDR2 is SYDVKM. Trimming at V came to 3 bases and at J to 1 base, leaving 4 bases not matched to a gene. CDR3 nucleotide sequence: TGTGCCAGCAGTTTCACAGGGGGCGAGTCCTACAATGAGCAGTTCTTC. Its translation is CASSFTGGESYNEQFF.

The rearrangement uses TRBV6-6 and TRBJ2-2; 9 bases line up with TRBD1. The V segment lost 5 bases and the J segment 5 bases; nucleotides outside the gene matches: 21. Germline assignment: CDR1 MNHNY and CDR2 SVGAGI (reference sequence). This CDR3 has 20 residues. CDR3 bases: TGTGCCAGCAGTCCGGGACAGGGAAGAATTGGCCGAGTCGGGACCGGGGAGCTGTTTTTT. This translates into CASSPGQGRIGRVGTGELFF.

The V call is TRBV6-5, the J call TRBJ2-7, with TRBD1 matching 9 bases. The CDR3 loop spans 15 amino acids. Germline assignment: CDR1 MNHEY and CDR2 SVGAGI. V was pared by 10 bases and J by 7 bases, with 17 bases of the junction left unmatched. CDR3 sequence (DNA): TGTGCCACCCGAACTCCGGGACAGGGTGGTAAGGAGCAGTACTTC. Amino acid sequence: CATRTPGQGGKEQYF.

This clone was detected once. This chain joins TRBV7-9 and TRBJ1-4; TRBD1 matches at 7 bases. The trim removed 5 bases at V and 8 bases at J, leaving 11 bases unmatched. The germline V gene has CDR1 SEHNR and CDR2 FQNEAQ (reference sequence). This CDR3 region has 15 residues. The DNA of the CDR3 is TGTGCCAGCAGCGACTCCCTGACAGGGTACGAAAAACTGTTTTTT. Its translation: CASSDSLTGYEKLFF.

The chain has TRBV5-1 and TRBJ2-3, with 7 bases matching TRBD1. Germline trimming cut 2 bases from V and 2 bases from J; bases unmatched to any gene: 5. The CDR3 covers 15 residues. Per germline, CDR1 SGHRS and CDR2 YFSETQ. CDR3 loop: CASSLRDSATDTQYF. The CDR3 DNA reads TGCGCCAGCAGCTTAAGGGACAGCGCCACAGATACGCAGTATTTT.

V and J are TRBV7-3 and TRBJ2-2; 8 positions match TRBD2. The CDR3 is 16 amino acids. With V trimmed by 5 bases and J by 4 bases, 9 bases remained unmatched. Germline CDR1 SGHTA, CDR2 FQGTGA. DNA for the CDR3: TGTGCCAGCAGCCCCCGGGTAGCGGGGAGCACCGGGGAGCTGTTTTTT. The encoded protein is CASSPRVAGSTGELFF.

The CDR3 sequence is CASSSAVTDTQYF. The DNA of the CDR3 is TGTGCCAGCAGCTCGGCGGTCACAGATACGCAGTATTTT. The rearrangement joins TRBV3-1 (or the pseudogene TRBV3-2) to TRBJ2-3; D remains ambiguous. Germline V gene lookup returns CDR1 LGHDT and CDR2 YNNKEL (reference sequence). The CDR3 has 13 amino acids. Trimming pared 5 bases from V and 2 bases from J, leaving 8 bases between.

This sequence joins TRBV28 and TRBJ1-2; D perhaps matches TRBD1 (6 bases). CDR3 size: 12 residues. Germline-derived CDR1 and CDR2 are MDHEN and SYDVKM. With 2 bases removed from V and 8 bases from J, the gap between germline ends came to 9 bases. The CDR3 bases are TGTGCCAGCAGTTTAGACCAGGGGGGCTACACCTTC. Encoded protein: CASSLDQGGYTF.

The rearrangement joins TRBV3-1 (or the pseudogene TRBV3-2) to TRBJ1-3; 7 bases agree with TRBD1. The germline V gene has CDR1 LGHDT and CDR2 YNNKEL (reference sequence). V gave up 4 bases and J gave up 3 bases; unmatched junction bases: 3. The CDR3 is 14 residues long. The CDR3 loop reads CASSLRDSGNTIYF. CDR3 DNA: TGTGCCAGCAGCCTGAGGGACAGTGGAAACACCATATATTTT.

The V and J genes are TRBV6-2 or TRBV6-3 and TRBJ2-3; 12 bases are a match to TRBD2. Trimming at V came to 0 bases and at J to 8 bases, leaving 3 bases not matched to a gene. Germline CDR1 reads MNHEY; CDR2 reads SVGEGT. The CDR3 extends over 15 amino acids. CDR3 in amino acids: CASSYSTSGSGTQYF. Here the CDR3 DNA reads TGTGCCAGCAGTTACTCGACTAGCGGGAGTGGTACGCAGTATTTT.

The chain couples TRBV9 to TRBJ1-4; TRBD1 agrees at 8 bases. The CDR3 totals 14 residues. V lost 0 bases to trimming and J lost 12 bases; unmatched junction nucleotides: 7. In germline, CDR1 is SGDLS, CDR2 YYNGEE. The CDR3 DNA sequence: TGTGCCAGCAGCGTAGGGGCAGGGGGCAAGGAACTGTTTTTT. This codes for CASSVGAGGKELFF.